One sample yielded the 22 T cell receptor beta chains listed below, sequenced in a study of siplizumab effects on memory and regulatory T cells. Measured with immunoSEQ multiplex PCR; TCRdb has only the in-frame clones, and not every one. In the table there are 56,000 or so clones, about 98% of which are singletons. Sequencing used naive CD8+ T cells sorted from blood. These receptors all come from a human donor in good health.

This chain connects TRBV20-1 to TRBJ1-1, with D maybe TRBD1 (5 bases). The germline gives CDR1 DFQATT, CDR2 SNEGSKA (reference sequence). V shed 6 bases and J shed 7 bases, with 12 bases lying between them. The CDR3 runs to 11 residues. DNA for the CDR3: TGCAGTGCCCCTTTGAGGGGTGAAGCTTTCTTT. It specifies CSAPLRGEAFF.

This sequence joins TRBV7-6 and TRBJ1-2; D is possibly TRBD1 (6 bases). This CDR3 has 15 amino acids. The V gene lost 1 base and the J gene lost 8 bases, with 17 bases spanning the gap. Germline V gene sequence: CDR1 SGHVS, CDR2 FNYEAQ. DNA for the CDR3: TGTGCCAGCAGCTTAGTAGGAGGGGGAGTAGAGGGCTACACCTTC. Amino acid sequence: CASSLVGGGVEGYTF.

The chain joins TRBV27 to TRBJ2-7; a weak D match, TRBD2 (5 bases). The V end lost 1 base, the J end lost 1 base, and 8 bases lay between the germline ends. There are 14 residues in the CDR3. The germline V gene encodes CDR1 MNHEY and CDR2 SMNVEV (reference sequence). CDR3 sequence (DNA): TGTGCCAGCAGTTTATTTCGGGGTTCCTACGAGCAGTACTTC. This sequence encodes CASSLFRGSYEQYF.

The chain recombines TRBV5-1 with TRBJ2-7, with TRBD2 matching over 7 bases. Germline values: CDR1 SGHRS, CDR2 YFSETQ. V shed 5 bases, J shed 5 bases, and the junction held 4 bases outside the gene matches. The CDR3 has 12 residues. In DNA form, the CDR3 reads TGCGCCAGCAGAGCGGGACGGGACGAGCAGTACTTC. Translated, it gives CASRAGRDEQYF.

Comments on this clone: The identical CDR3 is also encoded by other nucleotide sequences in the sample. The J gene is TRBJ2-7, the V gene TRBV27, with D possibly being TRBD2 (5 bases). Trimming took 3 bases from V and 1 from J, leaving 7 bases between them. This CDR3 comprises 13 residues. The germline V gene has CDR1 MNHEY and CDR2 SMNVEV (reference sequence). CDR3 DNA: TGTGCCAGCAGTTTCGGGGAATCCTACGAGCAGTACTTC. Translated: CASSFGESYEQYF.

This chain links TRBV10-2 with TRBJ2-1; 13 bases align to TRBD2. Germline V lookup: CDR1 WSHSY, CDR2 SAAADI. The junction had 4 bases not matched to a gene; V was cut back by 2 bases and J by 9 bases. The CDR3 totals 15 residues. The CDR3 DNA is TGCGCCAGCAGTGAGGGACTAGCGGGAGTATCTGAGCAGTTCTTC. It yields the protein CASSEGLAGVSEQFF.

V gene TRBV7-9 combines with J gene TRBJ2-2; no firm D call. From germline, CDR1 is SEHNR and CDR2 FQNEAQ (reference sequence). The V and J ends lost 4 bases and 5 bases respectively, with 5 bases between them. This CDR3 is built from 12 residues. This chain's CDR3 is CASSSETGELFF. The CDR3 DNA reads as TGTGCCAGCAGCTCGGAAACCGGGGAGCTGTTTTTT.

This sequence joins TRBV4-3 and TRBJ2-1; no reliable D call. Per the germline V gene, CDR1 is LGHNA and CDR2 is YSLEER. The CDR3 has 14 residues. V shed 1 base and J shed 6 bases, with 10 bases lying between them. CDR3 in DNA: TGCGCCAGCAGCCAAGTTATTATTTCCAATGAGCAGTTCTTC. As protein: CASSQVIISNEQFF.

The chain joins TRBV13 to TRBJ2-3; 9 bases are a match to TRBD2. The CDR3 consists of 19 residues. V lost 1 base and J lost 3; bases outside the gene matches: 14. CDR1 is PRHDT and CDR2 is FYEKMQ in the germline V gene (reference sequence). CDR3 in amino acids: CASSLAGSGSPIGTDTQYF. In DNA, the CDR3 is TGTGCCAGCAGCTTAGCAGGTAGCGGGAGTCCAATTGGTACAGATACGCAGTATTTT.

The rearrangement joins TRBV4-1 to TRBJ2-7; 7 bases line up with TRBD1. Per germline, CDR1 MGHRA and CDR2 YSYEKL. This CDR3 region has 14 residues. Unmatched junction bases numbered 2, after V lost 3 bases and J lost 0 bases. CDR3 in amino acids: CASSQGQNSYEQYF. The CDR3 DNA reads TGCGCCAGCAGCCAGGGACAGAACTCCTACGAGCAGTACTTC.

This clone is a singleton in its sample. The rearrangement uses TRBV30 and TRBJ2-3; 7 nucleotides line up with TRBD1. The CDR3 is 15 residues long. From germline, CDR1 is GTSNPN and CDR2 SVGIG (reference sequence). V gave up 0 bases and J gave up 5 bases; unmatched junction bases: 8. The CDR3 spells CAWSVITGAEDTQYF. The CDR3 bases are TGTGCCTGGAGTGTGATTACAGGGGCTGAAGATACGCAGTATTTT.

The chain couples TRBV7-3 to TRBJ2-1, with TRBD1 matching 7 bases. This CDR3 is 15 amino acids long. V lost 3 bases, J lost 5 bases, and 7 bases stayed unmatched. Germline values: CDR1 SGHTA, CDR2 FQGTGA. The CDR3 DNA is TGTGCCAGCAGCTTTGTAGGGGGCCTGGACAATGAGCAGTTCTTC. Its protein product is CASSFVGGLDNEQFF.

The chain is built from TRBV15 and TRBJ2-7, with a possible D match to TRBD2 (6 bases). There are 15 residues in the CDR3. Trimming pared 5 bases from V and 4 bases from J, leaving 18 bases between. The germline V gene has CDR1 LNHNV and CDR2 YYDKDF (reference sequence). CDR3 in DNA: TGTGCCACCAGCCCGGGGTGGGGGGTCAAGTACGAGCAGTACTTC. Its translation is CATSPGWGVKYEQYF.

The chain joins TRBV7-3 to TRBJ2-1; 10 bases line up with TRBD2. V lost 6 bases and J lost 2; bases outside the gene matches: 7. Germline V CDR1 and CDR2: SGHTA, FQGTGA. The CDR3 has 16 residues. The CDR3 protein is CASSAAGLAPYNEQFF. DNA of the CDR3: TGTGCCAGCAGTGCCGCGGGACTAGCGCCCTACAATGAGCAGTTCTTC.

The V and J genes are TRBV7-2 and TRBJ2-1; the match to TRBD2 covers 10 bases. Germline V gene data show CDR1 as SGHTA and CDR2 as FQGNSA. This CDR3 region has 15 residues. The J segment lost 7 bases and the V segment lost 1 base, leaving 4 bases of the junction unmatched. The CDR3 DNA follows: TGTGCCAGCAGCTTAGATCTAGCGGGAGATAATGAGCAGTTCTTC. Translated: CASSLDLAGDNEQFF.

The chain uses TRBV9 and TRBJ2-6; 8 bases fit TRBD1. CDR3 size: 16 residues. The V gene's germline CDR1 is SGDLS and CDR2 YYNGEE. Trimming took 3 bases from V and 2 from J; bases not matched to a gene: 4. This chain's CDR3 is CASSASGGTGANVLTF. The CDR3, as DNA: TGTGCCAGCAGCGCCTCAGGGGGCACTGGGGCCAACGTCCTGACTTTC. The full variable domain, with the rest looked up from reference TRBV9 and TRBJ2-6, is DSGVTQTPKHLITATGQRVTLRCSPRSGDLSVYWYQQSLDQGLQFLIQYYNGEERAKGNILERFSAQQFPDLHSELNLSSLELGDSALYFCASSASGGTGANVLTFGAGSRLTVL.

The chain has TRBV5-6 and TRBJ2-7; 7 bases match TRBD2. The germline CDR1 and CDR2 sequences are SGHDT and YYEEEE. V trimming: 0 bases; J trimming: 3 bases; junction bases outside the gene matches: 0. The CDR3 extends over 13 amino acids. In nucleotides, the CDR3 is TGTGCCAGCAGCTTGGGCGGGGGCTACGAGCAGTACTTC. This sequence encodes CASSLGGGYEQYF.

This chain uses TRBV9 with TRBJ2-2, with 7 positions matching TRBD1. The CDR3 length is 16 residues. Trimming took 3 bases from V and 2 from J; bases not matched to a gene: 7. CDR1 is SGDLS, CDR2 YYNGEE, per germline. The CDR3 nucleotides are TGTGCCAGCAGCGCTCGACAGGGATTAAACACCGGGGAGCTGTTTTTT. This translates into CASSARQGLNTGELFF. Supplemented by reference TRBV9 and TRBJ2-2, the full variable domain reads DSGVTQTPKHLITATGQRVTLRCSPRSGDLSVYWYQQSLDQGLQFLIQYYNGEERAKGNILERFSAQQFPDLHSELNLSSLELGDSALYFCASSARQGLNTGELFFGEGSRLTVL.

The chain carries TRBV5-1 and TRBJ1-2; D ambiguous. V lost 7 bases and J 6 bases, leaving 13 bases between the germline ends. The CDR3 length is 12 residues. Per germline, CDR1 SGHRS and CDR2 YFSETQ. The CDR3 loop is CASRTPADGYTF. The CDR3 DNA reads TGCGCCAGCCGGACCCCAGCAGATGGCTACACCTTC.

V usage is TRBV9 and J usage is TRBJ2-7; 9 bases fit TRBD1. This CDR3 is 15 amino acids long. Germline CDR1 and CDR2: SGDLS and YYNGEE. V lost 3 bases, J lost 3 bases, and 7 bases stayed unmatched. Here the CDR3 DNA reads TGTGCCAGCAGCGCATCCGGGACAGGGTTCTACGAGCAGTACTTC. Encoded protein: CASSASGTGFYEQYF.

This chain connects TRBV6-5 to TRBJ1-2; 9 bases match TRBD1. Germline V gene data show CDR1 as MNHEY and CDR2 as SVGAGI. Germline trimming cut 2 bases from V and 6 bases from J; bases unmatched to any gene: 4. There are 14 residues in the CDR3. The CDR3 DNA is TGTGCCAGCAGTTACCTACAGGGGGCTGATGGCTACACCTTC. This translates into CASSYLQGADGYTF.

This clone was picked up a small number of times. This chain links TRBV13 with TRBJ2-5; D is unresolved. V was trimmed by 6 bases and J by 5 bases, leaving 4 bases between them. The CDR3 contains 10 residues. Germline CDR1 and CDR2: PRHDT and FYEKMQ (reference sequence). The CDR3 sequence: CASSAETQYF. As DNA, the CDR3 is TGTGCCAGCAGTGCGGAGACCCAGTACTTC.